This TCR beta chain was captured in a study of blood T cell repertoires in COVID-19. Across the whole study: Spain, Italy and the United States supplied samples that represented acute and convalescent COVID-19. From T cells, B-cell-depleted T cells, or PBMCs came the material, which was cDNA or gDNA.

As handled by the study authors: Estimates of nucleated cell counts were drawn from the amplification of reference gene primers. TCRdb keeps only in-frame clones here, not all; method: immunoSEQ multiplex PCR. V, J and clone size derive from that table, while D and trimming were established from the DNA sequence. The repertoire holds roughly 230,000 clones, with approximately 81% as singletons. Deletions cut 7 bases from V and 2 bases from J, with 12 bases between. Per germline, CDR1 SEHNR and CDR2 FQNEAQ (reference sequence). This CDR3 is 13 amino acids long. The chain has TRBV7-9 and TRBJ2-7, with D tentatively TRBD1 (6 bases). This clonotype was sampled from a woman aged 80 or older with acute or convalescent COVID-19. Sequenced sample: peripheral blood. In DNA form, the CDR3 reads TGTGCCAGCAACCGGGACACCACCTACGAGCAGTACTTC. Translation gives CASNRDTTYEQYF. Looking up the rest from reference TRBV7-9 and TRBJ2-7 gives the full variable domain: DTGVSQNPRHKITKRGQNVTFRCDPISEHNRLYWYRQTLGQGPEFLTYFQNEAQLEKSRLLSDRFSAERPKGSFSTLEIQRTEQGDSAMYLCASNRDTTYEQYFGPGTRLTVT.